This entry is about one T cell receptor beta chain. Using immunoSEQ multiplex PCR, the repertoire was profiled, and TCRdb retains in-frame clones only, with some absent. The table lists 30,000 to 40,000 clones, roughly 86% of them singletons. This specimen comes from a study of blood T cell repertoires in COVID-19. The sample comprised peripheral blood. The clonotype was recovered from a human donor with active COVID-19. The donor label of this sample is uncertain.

CDR3 sequence: CSASGAGGINYGYTF. CDR3 nucleotides: TGCAGTGCTAGTGGCGCGGGGGGTATAAACTATGGCTACACCTTC. The genes are TRBV20-1 and TRBJ1-2; D is possibly TRBD1 (5 bases). V lost 3 bases to trimming and J lost 2 bases, with 16 bases between them. This CDR3 has 15 amino acids. CDR1 and CDR2 from the germline V gene are DFQATT and SNEGSKA (reference sequence).